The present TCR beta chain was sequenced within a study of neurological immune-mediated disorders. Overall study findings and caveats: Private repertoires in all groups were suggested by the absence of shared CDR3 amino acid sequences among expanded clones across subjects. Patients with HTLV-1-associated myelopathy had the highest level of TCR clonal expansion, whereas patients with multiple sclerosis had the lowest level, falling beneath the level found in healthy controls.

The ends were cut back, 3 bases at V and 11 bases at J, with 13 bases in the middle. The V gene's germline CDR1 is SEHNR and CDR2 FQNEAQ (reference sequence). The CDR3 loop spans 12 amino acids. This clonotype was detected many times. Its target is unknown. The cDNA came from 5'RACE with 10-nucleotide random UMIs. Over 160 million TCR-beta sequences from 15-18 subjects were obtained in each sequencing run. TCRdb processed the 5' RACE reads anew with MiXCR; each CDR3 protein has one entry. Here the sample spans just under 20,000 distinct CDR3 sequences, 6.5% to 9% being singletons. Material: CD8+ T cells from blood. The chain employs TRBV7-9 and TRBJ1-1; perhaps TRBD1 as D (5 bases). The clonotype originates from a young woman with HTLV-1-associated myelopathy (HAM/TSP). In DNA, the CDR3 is TGTGCCAGCAGCTTCGGGACGGCGGAGGCTTTCTTT. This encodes CASSFGTAEAFF.